The rows below give T cell receptor beta chains drawn from one sample of a study of T cell responses to AZD1222 COVID-19 vaccine. Clones were sequenced by immunoSEQ multiplex PCR, and TCRdb holds only the in-frame ones, with some missing. Here the sample spans approximately 120,000 clones, about 89% being singletons. This sample comprised peripheral blood, obtained on day 0 of MenACWY control vaccination. The source of these receptors is an adult in good health. Both conserved end residues are part of each CDR3. A D gene is named only where the DNA matches it firmly. Size values are once, few and many counts, or a class for expanded clones, and some rows have none.

CDR3 DNA | CDR3 protein | clone size | J gene | D gene | V gene
TGCAGCGTTGATGGGACAGGAGGGGCCGGGGAGCTGTTTTTT | CSVDGTGGAGELFF | - | TRBJ2-2 | TRBD1 | TRBV29-1
TGCGCCAGCAGCTTTTCGGTGACTGGGGCCAACGTCCTGACTTTC | CASSFSVTGANVLTF | - | TRBJ2-6 | - | TRBV5-1
TGTGCCAGCAGCTTCCGCGACAGGGGTAACTATGGCTACACCTTC | CASSFRDRGNYGYTF | - | TRBJ1-2 | TRBD1 | TRBV7-2
TGCGCCAGCAGCTTGGACACAGGGCATGGCCAGCCCCAGCATTTT | CASSLDTGHGQPQHF | - | TRBJ1-5 | - | TRBV5-1
TGTGCCAGCACCTCAAGGGGCGGAAACACCGGGGAGCTGTTTTTT | CASTSRGGNTGELFF | once | TRBJ2-2 | - | TRBV27
TGCGCCAGCAGCGGAACAGGGGGCGAGGACACTGAAGCTTTCTTT | CASSGTGGEDTEAFF | - | TRBJ1-1 | TRBD1 | TRBV5-1
TGTGCCAGCAGTTATCGGCAGGGCACAGATACGCAGTATTTT | CASSYRQGTDTQYF | - | TRBJ2-3 | - | TRBV6-5
TGTGCCAGTACCAGAGGAACCCGGGATGTTTGTCTTGAGCAGTTCTTC | CASTRGTRDVCLEQFF | - | TRBJ2-1 | - | TRBV19
TGTGCCAGCAGCTTAGACTATGGAAACACCATATATTTT | CASSLDYGNTIYF | - | TRBJ1-3 | - | TRBV7-3
TGTGCCAGCAGCGTTCCGGGACTAGCGGGAGTTTATGAGCAGTTCTTC | CASSVPGLAGVYEQFF | - | TRBJ2-1 | TRBD2 | TRBV3-1/TRBV3-2
TGCGCCAGCAGTCTCCGAGTGAACACTGAAGCTTTCTTT | CASSLRVNTEAFF | - | TRBJ1-1 | - | TRBV10-1
TGTGCCAGCTCACCACTACAGGGGGCTGATACCACTGAAGCTTTCTTT | CASSPLQGADTTEAFF | - | TRBJ1-1 | TRBD1 | TRBV18
TGCAGTGTCCCCCTGGGGGTTGGGCAGTTCTTC | CSVPLGVGQFF | - | TRBJ2-1 | - | TRBV20-1
TGTGCCTCCTATCCCGGGGGGGTCGAAGATACGCAGTATTTT | CASYPGGVEDTQYF | - | TRBJ2-3 | TRBD2 | TRBV6-5
TGTGCCAGCAGCCAAGATGACGGTTATGCGCACACTGAAGCTTTCTTT | CASSQDDGYAHTEAFF | - | TRBJ1-1 | - | TRBV3-1/TRBV3-2
TGTGCCAGCAAGGGTGTTTCGAACTCACAAGAGACCCAGTACTTC | CASKGVSNSQETQYF | - | TRBJ2-5 | - | TRBV5-4
TGTGCCAGCAGCCGAGGACAGTTAGACGTCCTGACTTTC | CASSRGQLDVLTF | - | TRBJ2-6 | - | TRBV6-5
TGTGCCAGCAGACGGTACAATCAGCCCCAGCATTTT | CASRRYNQPQHF | - | TRBJ1-5 | - | TRBV28
TGTGCCAGCAGTCTCGTCAGGGCGATTAACTATGGCTACACCTTC | CASSLVRAINYGYTF | - | TRBJ1-2 | - | TRBV6-5
TGTGCCAGCAGAGGACAGGGGGAGGGCGGAAAACTGTTTTTT | CASRGQGEGGKLFF | - | TRBJ1-4 | TRBD1 | TRBV2
TGCGCCAGCAGCTTGGGGGACAACCCCCTGAATGAGCAGTTCTTC | CASSLGDNPLNEQFF | - | TRBJ2-1 | - | TRBV5-1
TGTGCCAGCAGACATGACAGGGATTCTGGAAACACCATATATTTT | CASRHDRDSGNTIYF | - | TRBJ1-3 | TRBD1 | TRBV6-5
TGTGCCTTCCATCCGGGACTAGAATATGCTGGGGCCAACGTCCTGACTTTC | CAFHPGLEYAGANVLTF | few | TRBJ2-6 | TRBD2 | TRBV30
TGCGCCAGCAGCTTCGGACAGGGGGCCGACGAGCAGTACTTC | CASSFGQGADEQYF | - | TRBJ2-7 | TRBD1 | TRBV5-1
TGTGCCAGCAGCTTTAAAGGGACTAGCGGAAAAGAGACCCAGTACTTC | CASSFKGTSGKETQYF | - | TRBJ2-5 | TRBD2 | TRBV7-2
TGTGCCAGAAGCAAAGGGTACCTGAGGAATTCACCCCTCCACTTT | CARSKGYLRNSPLHF | - | TRBJ1-6 | - | TRBV7-5
TGTGCCAGCAGCCATCGACCCTCTGGAAACACCATATATTTT | CASSHRPSGNTIYF | - | TRBJ1-3 | - | TRBV3-1/TRBV3-2
TGTGCCAGCAGTACTGGGTCCTCCTACGAGCAGTACTTC | CASSTGSSYEQYF | - | TRBJ2-7 | - | TRBV27
TGTGCCAGCAGCGGAGAGGACTCCTACGAGCAGTACTTC | CASSGEDSYEQYF | - | TRBJ2-7 | - | TRBV5-5
TGTGCCAGCAGTGAATGGGCAGGAAAAGCCTACGAGCAGTACTTC | CASSEWAGKAYEQYF | - | TRBJ2-7 | - | TRBV6-1
TGTGCCAGCAGTTACAGGGAGGAACCCCGAGGGACCATATATTTT | CASSYREEPRGTIYF | once | TRBJ1-3 | - | TRBV6-5
TGTGCCAGCAGCCCCCGGGATAGCAATCAGCCCCAGCATTTT | CASSPRDSNQPQHF | - | TRBJ1-5 | - | TRBV7-8
TGCGCCAGCAGTCAAGCTCCTGGACATCTCGGTGAGCAGTTCTTC | CASSQAPGHLGEQFF | - | TRBJ2-1 | - | TRBV23-1
TGCGCCAGCAGCTTGGGTACTTGGACAGCCATATCCTACGAGCAGTACTTC | CASSLGTWTAISYEQYF | - | TRBJ2-7 | - | TRBV5-1
TGTGCCAGCAGCTTAGTAGGCAGGGGGAACACTGAAGCTTTCTTT | CASSLVGRGNTEAFF | - | TRBJ1-1 | - | TRBV11-2
TGTGCCAGCAAGGCGTACGATAATTCACCCCTCCACTTT | CASKAYDNSPLHF | - | TRBJ1-6 | - | TRBV25-1
TGTGCCAGCAGCTTGTCGGGGCGGCGGCCGGGAAGGGAGACCCAGTACTTC | CASSLSGRRPGRETQYF | - | TRBJ2-5 | - | TRBV5-6
TGTGCCAGTAGTGACCCGGGACACCCAACTAATGAAAAACTGTTTTTT | CASSDPGHPTNEKLFF | - | TRBJ1-4 | - | TRBV19
TGCGCCAGCAGTCAAAGACAAGGTCTCTACGAGCAGTACTTC | CASSQRQGLYEQYF | - | TRBJ2-7 | - | TRBV23-1
TGTGCCACCAGTGATACAAGGGTTGGCGGCTACACCTTC | CATSDTRVGGYTF | - | TRBJ1-2 | - | TRBV24-1
TGTGCAAGTCGCTTAGTATCTGGCTACACCTTC | CASRLVSGYTF | - | TRBJ1-2 | - | TRBV12-2
TGCAGTGCTAGTGTGAGGCTAGCGGGAGGGCCGGGTTCTGGGGCCAACGTCCTGACTTTC | CSASVRLAGGPGSGANVLTF | - | TRBJ2-6 | TRBD2 | TRBV20-1
TGTGCCAGCAGCTTACCTCCTAGCGGGAGCGAGACCCAGTACTTC | CASSLPPSGSETQYF | - | TRBJ2-5 | TRBD2 | TRBV7-2
TGTGCCAGCACCTCGGGAGACAGGTTTAATCAGCCCCAGCATTTT | CASTSGDRFNQPQHF | - | TRBJ1-5 | - | TRBV5-8
TGTGCCAGCAGCTCCGGCCGAGATACGCAGTATTTT | CASSSGRDTQYF | once | TRBJ2-3 | - | TRBV5-4
TGTGCCAGCGGAGGGGAGCGGAAGAATCAGCCCCAGCATTTT | CASGGERKNQPQHF | - | TRBJ1-5 | - | TRBV6-5
TGTGCCAGCAGCCCACGCGGGGGGGTTTACAATGAGCAGTTCTTC | CASSPRGGVYNEQFF | - | TRBJ2-1 | TRBD2 | TRBV11-3
TGTGCCAGCAGTATTTCCTACGAGCAGTACTTC | CASSISYEQYF | once | TRBJ2-7 | - | TRBV11-2
TGTGCTAGTGCCCCGGGACGGACAAATTCACCCCTCCACTTT | CASAPGRTNSPLHF | - | TRBJ1-6 | - | TRBV12-5
TGCACCAGCAGCCAAGCGGGACTAGCGGGAGAAGGGGGCCGGGACACAGATACGCAGTATTTT | CTSSQAGLAGEGGRDTDTQYF | - | TRBJ2-3 | - | TRBV1
TGCGCCAGCAGCCAAGATCTTTTCCCGCGAGAGACCCAGTACTTC | CASSQDLFPRETQYF | - | TRBJ2-5 | - | TRBV4-3
TGCGCCAGCAGTTCAGGGTCTGGAAACACCATATATTTT | CASSSGSGNTIYF | - | TRBJ1-3 | - | TRBV5-1